The TCR beta chain under discussion was sequenced for a study of T-cell memory formation after mild COVID-19. Study as a whole: Across donors, TCR clusters were largely donor specific.

TCRdb redid the calling of the 5' RACE reads with MiXCR, one entry per CDR3 protein. This table has about 110,000 distinct CDR3 sequences, roughly 14% appearing once. The CDR3 has 12 residues. Germline V CDR1 and CDR2: SGHAT, FQNNGV. Trimming shortened V by 6 bases and J by 4 bases, and 9 bases separated the two germline ends. Study-wide findings and caveats: Whether day 37 second-wave clones are SARS-CoV-2-specific was not confirmed. Several responding clones turned up in pre-infection memory, indicating that cross-reactive memory may have taken part. Clones that shrank (day 15 to 85) were balanced CD4/CD8, whereas later expanders leaned CD4+.

This clonotype was seen a few times. The antigen is not known. The gene calls are TRBV11-2 and TRBJ1-1; D is ambiguous. This clonotype was obtained from a man aged 18 to 29 who had mild COVID-19 (a few samples of this study predate the infection). Cell type and time point are not known. The sample was PBMCs or a T cell subset sorted from them (not recorded which). This CDR3 reads CASRPEGTEAFF. In nucleotides, the CDR3 is TGTGCCAGCAGACCTGAGGGCACTGAAGCTTTCTTT.